The rows below give T cell receptor beta chains drawn from one sample of a study of PD-1 blockade in mismatch repair-deficient tumors. Data came from immunoSEQ multiplex PCR; TCRdb stores just in-frame clones and leaves some out. This sample has about 14,000 clones, with around four fifths found just once. Their target antigens are unknown. The starting material was cells cultured in vitro, obtained from a patient treated with pembrolizumab. These receptor sequences come from an adult with mismatch repair-deficient cancer. Both conserved end residues are part of each CDR3. The D gene is left open where the match is weak. Not all rows give a size; the values are once, few, many and, for expanded clones, a class.

d_call,clone_size,v_call,j_call,cdr3_aa,cdr3_nt
NA,once,TRBV7-8,TRBJ1-5,CASSLAMDQPQHF,TGTGCCAGCAGCTTAGCGATGGATCAGCCCCAGCATTTT
NA,NA,TRBV6-1,TRBJ1-1,CASSAVINTEAFF,TGTGCCAGCAGTGCCGTGATTAACACTGAAGCTTTCTTT
NA,NA,TRBV5-1,TRBJ2-2,CASSDRTTNTGELFF,TGCGCCAGCAGCGACCGGACAACGAACACCGGGGAGCTGTTTTTT
TRBD1,NA,TRBV2,TRBJ1-3,CASRGQPAGGNTIYF,TGTGCCAGCAGGGGACAGCCTGCGGGTGGAAACACCATATATTTT
TRBD2,NA,TRBV27,TRBJ2-7,CASRLAGGYEQYF,TGTGCCAGCAGACTAGCGGGAGGCTACGAGCAGTACTTC
NA,NA,TRBV28,TRBJ1-1,CASSEGVRTEAFF,TGTGCCAGCAGTGAGGGGGTTCGGACTGAAGCTTTCTTT
NA,NA,TRBV4-2,TRBJ2-5,CASSQDSVLQETQYF,TGTGCCAGCAGCCAAGATTCAGTCTTACAAGAGACCCAGTACTTC
NA,NA,TRBV11-2,TRBJ2-1,CASRRGGRSKDAFF,TGTGCCAGCAGACGAGGAGGGAGGAGCAAGGATGCGTTCTTC
NA,NA,TRBV2,TRBJ2-1,CASSGDTWQFF,TGTGCCAGCAGTGGGGACACCTGGCAGTTCTTC
TRBD1,NA,TRBV4-1,TRBJ2-3,CASSPDRGWTDTQYF,TGCGCCAGCAGCCCCGACAGGGGTTGGACAGATACGCAGTATTTT
NA,NA,TRBV9,TRBJ2-7,CASSVEGGGEQYF,TGTGCCAGCAGCGTAGAAGGGGGTGGCGAGCAGTACTTC
TRBD1,NA,TRBV19,TRBJ1-5,CASSIAQGTNQPQHF,TGTGCCAGTAGTATAGCACAGGGGACCAATCAGCCCCAGCATTTT
TRBD1,NA,TRBV29-1,TRBJ2-7,CSGGGRDRGLVEQYF,TGCAGCGGCGGGGGCCGGGACAGGGGGTTAGTCGAGCAGTACTTC
TRBD2,once,TRBV28,TRBJ2-7,CASSSGASGSYEQYF,TGTGCCAGCAGTTCCGGGGCTAGCGGATCATACGAGCAGTACTTC
NA,NA,TRBV2,TRBJ2-1,CASSSEGGRGNEQFF,TGTGCCAGCAGTTCCGAGGGGGGCCGGGGCAATGAGCAGTTCTTC
TRBD2,NA,TRBV4-2,TRBJ2-7,CASSLFGRGDEQYF,TGTGCCAGCAGCCTCTTTGGCCGGGGGGACGAGCAGTACTTC